This T cell receptor beta chain was observed in a study of blood T cell repertoires in COVID-19 (dated by TCRdb to the early 2020s). Study-level background: The collaborator samples originated in the United States, Italy and Spain and spanned the acute and convalescent phases of COVID-19. The material from the prospective study consisted of cDNA or gDNA derived from T cells, B-cell-depleted T cells, or PBMCs. Deeply sampled blood TCRbeta repertoires from subjects exposed to, actively infected with, or recovered from COVID-19 were included in the dataset. The repertoires were released in a freely available public database intended as a resource for research on the immune response to SARS-CoV-2. The samples were drawn from the first 160 participants of the ongoing ImmuneRACE study and from 1,254 subjects provided by 6 global collaborators. A de-identified subject ID, COVID-19 status, age in years and sex were almost always included in the sample metadata. Where HLA class I and class II types were available, the types were taken from metadata supplied by the sample provider, not from assay-based typing. Findings and caveats that apply to the study as a whole: The amount of clinical and demographic metadata varied by source and participant and was provided uncurated.

Participants in the prospective study were enrolled through a virtual design, were aged roughly 18 to 100 years, and lived in roughly 24 United States geographic areas. Cohort assignment in the prospective study relied on participant-reported clinical history from a screening survey and a study questionnaire. ImmuneRACE Cohort 3 recovered participants were defined by two consecutive negative NP/OP PCR tests, healthcare professional clearance, or symptom resolution. Mobile phlebotomists in the prospective study collected whole blood, serum and a nasopharyngeal or oropharyngeal swab from every participant. Over a 2-month period, participants in the prospective study had the option of providing additional blood draws and questionnaires. Before DNA extraction, prospective study blood samples were shipped either frozen or at room temperature. The CDR3 sequence holds 15 residues, the cysteine and phenylalanine included. Only the CDR3 DNA stays, 45 bases, in frame from base 1. Trimming takes 6 bases off V and 4 bases off J; junction bases not matched to a gene: 11. The germline V gene sets CDR1 to SNHLY and CDR2 to FYNNEI.

The immunoSEQ Assay, a bias-controlled multiplex PCR, was used to amplify TCRbeta CDR3 regions from genomic DNA. Regarding the original processing steps: The number of nucleated cells in each sample was estimated by amplification of reference gene primers within the assay. To quantify the absolute abundance of each unique TCRbeta CDR3 rearrangement, sequence reads were collapsed and filtered. For each sample, productive Simpson clonality was calculated as the square root of Simpson's diversity index across productive rearrangements. TCRdb holds this immuneACCESS table with in-frame rearrangements only. Some clones are missing; in checked studies, unresolved V genes explain under half, and the rest has no known cause. Clone size and V and J calls were adopted from that table, with D and trimming inferred from the DNA. Recorded for this sample are 250,000 to 300,000 clones; roughly 87% of them occurred a single time. Around 1% of the sample is taken by the ten largest.

About this clone: Its antigen is still unknown. There are no base qualities to consult, and no much larger clone falls within one base.

Sequencing was carried out using PBMCs or T cells enriched from blood (not recorded which). The receptor's source is a woman aged 25 to 39 who had recovered from COVID-19. Here the chain combines TRBV2 and TRBJ1-2; 7 bases in the junction line up with TRBD1. The nucleotides read TGTGCCAGCAGGGATACAGGGGTTCCCCTCTATGGCTACACCTTC. Its protein product is CASRDTGVPLYGYTF.